One sample yielded the 7 T cell receptor beta chains listed below, sequenced in a study of blood T cell repertoires in COVID-19. Libraries were prepared by immunoSEQ multiplex PCR; TCRdb keeps only in-frame clonotypes and omits some of them. The data contain 250,000 to 350,000 clones, around 81% of them singletons. Source material: peripheral blood. The origin of the receptors is a person between 65 and 80 years old with COVID-19, enrolled during active disease.

The V gene is TRBV9, the J gene TRBJ2-7; D not resolved. Trimming stripped 4 bases from V and 4 bases from J, with 6 bases between. Germline V gene sequence: CDR1 SGDLS, CDR2 YYNGEE. This CDR3 region has 11 residues. The CDR3 bases are TGTGCCAGCAGCCTCAGTTACGAGCAGTACTTC. Its translation is CASSLSYEQYF.

The chain combines TRBV6-2 or TRBV6-3 with TRBJ2-3; 10 bases line up with TRBD2. There are 16 residues in the CDR3. Germline loops: CDR1 MNHEY, CDR2 SVGEGT. V trimming: 6 bases; J trimming: 0 bases; junction bases outside the gene matches: 6. Written as DNA, the CDR3 is TGTGCCAGCAGCCCATGGACTAGCGGTAGCACAGATACGCAGTATTTT. Its translation is CASSPWTSGSTDTQYF.

A single count supports this clone. The CDR3 sequence is CASSKGGTYNEQFF. CDR3 DNA sequence: TGTGCCAGTAGTAAAGGCGGCACCTACAATGAGCAGTTCTTC. The chain couples TRBV19 to TRBJ2-1; unclear D gene. V lost 4 bases and J 2 bases, leaving 9 bases between the germline ends. Germline assignment: CDR1 LNHDA and CDR2 SQIVND (reference sequence). The CDR3 is made up of 14 amino acids.

This chain connects TRBV5-8 to TRBJ2-7; D is possibly TRBD2 (6 bases). The V end lost 4 bases, the J end lost 4 bases, and 15 bases lay between the germline ends. This CDR3 has 14 residues. In germline, CDR1 is SGHTS, CDR2 YDEGEE. For the CDR3, the DNA is TGTGCCAGCAGCCGCGGGACGGTTGGGTACGAGCAGTACTTC. Its protein is CASSRGTVGYEQYF.

This chain uses TRBV20-1 with TRBJ1-2; D remains unclear. CDR1 and CDR2 (germline): DFQATT, SNEGSKA (reference sequence). The CDR3 contains 12 residues. With 3 bases removed from V and 6 bases from J, the gap between germline ends came to 11 bases. DNA of the CDR3: TGCAGTGCTAGTTCTGGTTCGGATGGCTACACCTTC. It translates to CSASSGSDGYTF.

The rearrangement uses TRBV30 and TRBJ2-2; TRBD2 agrees at 11 bases. This CDR3 has 15 amino acids. Germline CDR1 reads GTSNPN; CDR2 reads SVGIG (reference sequence). Germline trimming cut 2 bases from V and 3 bases from J; bases unmatched to any gene: 2. The CDR3 DNA is TGTGCCTGGAGTCGGACTAGCGGGTACACCGGGGAGCTGTTTTTT. Protein product: CAWSRTSGYTGELFF. The full variable domain, its missing parts supplied by reference TRBV30 and TRBJ2-2, is SQTIHQWPATLVQPVGSPLSLECTVEGTSNPNLYWYRQAAGRGLQLLFYSVGIGQISSEVPQNLSASRPQDRQFILSSKKLLLSDSGFYLCAWSRTSGYTGELFFGEGSRLTVL.

This chain joins TRBV19 and TRBJ1-2, with 8 nucleotides matching TRBD1. The CDR3 runs to 15 residues. In germline, CDR1 is LNHDA, CDR2 SQIVND (reference sequence). V dropped 3 bases and J dropped 4; count of bases not matched to a gene: 7. CDR3 amino acids: CASSMDRDPFYGYTF. In DNA, the CDR3 is TGTGCCAGTAGTATGGACAGGGACCCGTTCTATGGCTACACCTTC.